Listed here are 3 T cell receptor beta chains from one sample, sequenced in a study of T cells after yellow fever vaccination. Each CDR3 protein is one row after TCRdb ran MiXCR on the 5' RACE reads. The sample consists of approximately 550,000 distinct CDR3 sequences, 19% of them appearing once. Sequenced here: PBMCs, sampled 15 days after the yellow fever booster vaccination. These receptors all stem from a man aged 25 to 45 who received the YFV17D yellow fever vaccine.

The gene calls are TRBV12-3 or TRBV12-4 and TRBJ2-5; D possibly corresponds to TRBD1 (6 bases). This CDR3 has 12 residues. The V end lost 11 bases, the J end lost 5 bases, and 15 bases lay between the germline ends. The CDR3 bases are TGTGCCGGATCAGGGGAGTTGGAGACCCAGTACTTC. Its protein is CAGSGELETQYF.

The chain recombines TRBV6-1 with TRBJ2-2, with D possibly matching TRBD2 (6 bases). The CDR3 extends over 16 amino acids. V lost 6 bases, J lost 4 bases, and 18 bases lay in between. The germline gives CDR1 MNHNS, CDR2 SASEGT. CDR3 residues: CASSSSGPRGTGELFF. CDR3 DNA: TGTGCCAGCAGCAGTAGCGGCCCCCGGGGCACCGGGGAGCTGTTTTTT.

This clonotype was detected many times. The chain joins TRBV24-1 to TRBJ2-5; TRBD1 agrees at 8 bases. The CDR3 sequence is 15 residues long. From germline, CDR1 is KGHDR and CDR2 SFDVKD. The V segment lost 4 bases and the J segment 4 bases; nucleotides outside the gene matches: 7. Here the CDR3 DNA reads TGTGCCACCAGTGACGCCTCAGGGGGCCGAGAGACCCAGTACTTC. This encodes CATSDASGGRETQYF.